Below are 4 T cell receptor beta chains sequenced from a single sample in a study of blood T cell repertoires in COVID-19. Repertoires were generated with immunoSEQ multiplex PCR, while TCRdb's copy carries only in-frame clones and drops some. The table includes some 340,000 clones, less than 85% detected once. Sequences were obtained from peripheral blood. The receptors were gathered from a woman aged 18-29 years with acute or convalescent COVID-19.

Written as DNA, the CDR3 is TGTGCCAGCAGCTTAGCCAGGGGATTGAACACTGAAGCTTTCTTT. It encodes CASSLARGLNTEAFF. The rearrangement uses TRBV11-2 and TRBJ1-1; D is perhaps TRBD1 (6 bases). Trimming left V 1 base short and J 0 bases short, with 9 bases between. The CDR3 has 15 residues. Germline-derived CDR1 and CDR2 are SGHAT and FQNNGV.

CDR3 in amino acids: CASSFGDYGYTF. Here the CDR3 DNA reads TGTGCCAGCAGCTTCGGAGACTATGGCTACACCTTC. The chain recombines TRBV11-1 with TRBJ1-2; the D is unclear. Between the trimmed V and J ends, which lost 3 bases and 3 bases, there was a span of 5 bases. Germline CDR1 SGHAT, CDR2 FQDESV (reference sequence). This CDR3 has 12 residues. The whole variable domain, remainder taken from reference TRBV11-1 and TRBJ1-2, is EAEVAQSPRYKITEKSQAVAFWCDPISGHATLYWYRQILGQGPELLVQFQDESVVDDSQLPKDRFSAERLKGVDSTLKIQPAELGDSAMYLCASSFGDYGYTFGSGTRLTVV.

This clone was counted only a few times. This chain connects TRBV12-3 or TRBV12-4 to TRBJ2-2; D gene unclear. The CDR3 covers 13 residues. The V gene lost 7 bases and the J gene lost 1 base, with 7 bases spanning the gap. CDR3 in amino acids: CASTRQNTGELFF. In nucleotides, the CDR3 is TGTGCCAGCACCAGACAGAACACCGGGGAGCTGTTTTTT.

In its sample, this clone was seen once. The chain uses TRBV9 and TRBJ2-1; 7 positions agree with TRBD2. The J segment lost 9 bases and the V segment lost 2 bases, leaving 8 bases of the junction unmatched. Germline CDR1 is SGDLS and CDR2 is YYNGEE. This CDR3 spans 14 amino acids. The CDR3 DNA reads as TGTGCCAGCAGCGTCCGCGGGAGTATAAGTGAGCAGTTCTTC. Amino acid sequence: CASSVRGSISEQFF.